Following are 14 T cell receptor beta chains from one sample sequenced in a study of cytomegalovirus exposure and HLA in healthy donors. The PCR employed 60 Vbeta primers together with 13 Jbeta primers. The method was immunoSEQ multiplex PCR; TCRdb's version includes in-frame clones alone and lacks a portion of them. This repertoire shows about 94,000 clones, roughly four fifths found once; its top ten account for over 9%. Material: PBMCs. All receptors come from a human donor in good health.

The J gene is TRBJ2-7, the V gene TRBV27; D might be TRBD1 (7 bases). The CDR3 totals 17 residues. V was pared by 3 bases and J by 1 base, with 19 bases between. Per germline, CDR1 MNHEY and CDR2 SMNVEV (reference sequence). CDR3 loop: CASSFEAGTENSYEQYF. DNA for the CDR3: TGTGCCAGCAGTTTCGAGGCGGGGACAGAAAATTCCTACGAGCAGTACTTC.

V gene TRBV9 combines with J gene TRBJ2-3; D gene unclear. The CDR3 is 13 amino acids. Per germline, CDR1 SGDLS and CDR2 YYNGEE. Trimming shortened V by 2 bases and J by 2 bases, and 6 bases separated the two germline ends. The CDR3 DNA sequence: TGTGCCAGCAGCGTGCAGGTCACAGATACGCAGTATTTT. Its translation is CASSVQVTDTQYF.

V is TRBV6-1 and J is TRBJ1-2; 10 positions match TRBD1. After removal of 5 bases from V and 8 bases from J, the junction contained 5 bases not matched to a gene. Looked up from germline, CDR1 is MNHNS and CDR2 is SASEGT. The CDR3 spans 13 residues. The DNA for the CDR3 is TGTGCCAGCAGTAGGACAGGGGGGGGAGGCTACACCTTC. Translation gives CASSRTGGGGYTF.

V is TRBV9 and J is TRBJ2-2; 14 bases map to TRBD2. V was clipped by 3 bases and J by 7 bases; unmatched bases: 8. The CDR3 sequence is 17 residues long. Looked up from germline, CDR1 is SGDLS and CDR2 is YYNGEE. The chain's CDR3 is CASSATSGRAGGGELFF. CDR3 coding DNA: TGTGCCAGCAGCGCGACTAGCGGGAGGGCCGGGGGCGGGGAGCTGTTTTTT.

This chain joins TRBV9 and TRBJ2-1, with 7 nucleotides matching TRBD2. V shed 5 bases and J 10 bases; nucleotides not matched to a gene: 12. The CDR3 consists of 14 residues. CDR1 is SGDLS, CDR2 YYNGEE, per germline. The CDR3, as DNA: TGTGCCAGCAGTACTGGGGAGGGCCGGGAAGAGCAGTTCTTC. The encoded protein is CASSTGEGREEQFF.

The chain couples TRBV30 to TRBJ2-4; 15 nucleotides line up with TRBD2. CDR3 size: 17 residues. V shed 1 base and J 9 bases; nucleotides not matched to a gene: 10. Germline-derived CDR1 and CDR2 are GTSNPN and SVGIG (reference sequence). DNA for the CDR3: TGTGCCTGGAGTGACCCGGGACTAGCGGGGGGCAGGAGCATTCAGTACTTC. As protein: CAWSDPGLAGGRSIQYF.

V gene TRBV28 combines with J gene TRBJ2-4; a weak D match, TRBD2 (5 bases). The V end lost 7 bases, the J end lost 8 bases, and 21 bases lay between the germline ends. Germline V gives CDR1 MDHEN, CDR2 SYDVKM. CDR3 length: 15 residues. CDR3 sequence (DNA): TGTGCCAGCACCCTCAGCTTGACTGCCGGGGACATTCAGTACTTC. Residues: CASTLSLTAGDIQYF.

The chain carries TRBV5-3 and TRBJ1-5; the match to TRBD1 covers 9 bases. TRBV5-3 qualifies as an ORF whose function is uncertain. The V gene end was trimmed by 0 bases and the J gene end by 6 bases; junction bases not matched to a gene: 13. CDR3 length: 18 amino acids. CDR3 nucleotide sequence: TGTGCCAGAAGCTTGGGTAACAGGGGGCGTACAACCCGTCAGCCCCAGCATTTT. Translation gives CARSLGNRGRTTRQPQHF.

This clone was found once. The CDR3 coding sequence is TGTGCCAGCAGTTTATGGCCCCTCCGTAGCGGAGACAGGGATGAGCAGTTCTTC. Its translation is CASSLWPLRSGDRDEQFF. This sequence joins TRBV27 and TRBJ2-1; TRBD1 might be the D (7 bases). The CDR3 has 18 amino acids. From germline, CDR1 is MNHEY and CDR2 SMNVEV (reference sequence). Trimming removed 1 base at V and 8 bases at J, with 24 bases between.

This clone was picked up a small number of times. The J gene is TRBJ1-2, the V gene TRBV2; D gene uncertain. This CDR3 region has 11 residues. CDR1 SNHLY and CDR2 FYNNEI come from the germline V gene. V was pared by 5 bases and J by 8 bases, with 9 bases between. CDR3 residues: CASSPSNGYTF. The CDR3 nucleotides are TGTGCCAGCAGTCCCTCTAACGGCTACACCTTC.

J is TRBJ2-5 and V is TRBV30, with a possible D match to TRBD2 (5 bases). CDR3 length: 14 residues. CDR1 and CDR2 from the germline V gene are GTSNPN and SVGIG (reference sequence). Trimming pared 5 bases from V and 2 bases from J, leaving 15 bases between. For the CDR3, the DNA is TGTGCCTGGTCCTGGGAGATGGGTCAAGAGACCCAGTACTTC. This sequence encodes CAWSWEMGQETQYF.

The chain links TRBV4-1 to TRBJ2-7; TRBD1 agrees at 9 bases. CDR3 length: 16 amino acids. The germline V gene encodes CDR1 MGHRA and CDR2 YSYEKL. V trimming: 1 base; J trimming: 6 bases; junction bases outside the gene matches: 10. The CDR3 region is CASSQVHKNRGLEQYF. The CDR3 region has the DNA TGCGCCAGCAGCCAAGTGCATAAAAACAGGGGGCTCGAGCAGTACTTC.

The chain carries TRBV10-2 and TRBJ2-1, with D unresolved. The CDR3 loop spans 14 amino acids. From germline, CDR1 is WSHSY and CDR2 SAAADI. The ends were cut back, 6 bases at V and 5 bases at J, with 14 bases in the middle. CDR3 DNA sequence: TGCGCCAGCAGGGCCGGGTCCCAAAACAATGAGCAGTTCTTC. It translates to CASRAGSQNNEQFF.

This chain uses TRBV5-1 with TRBJ2-7; 8 bases line up with TRBD2. Trimming removed 0 bases from V and 3 bases from J; junction bases left unmatched: 11. The germline V gene has CDR1 SGHRS and CDR2 YFSETQ. The CDR3 runs 17 residues. The CDR3 loop reads CASSLGLAGGFNYEQYF. The CDR3 DNA reads as TGCGCCAGCAGCTTGGGGTTGGCGGGAGGTTTTAACTACGAGCAGTACTTC. Full variable domain (outside the CDR3, taken from reference TRBV5-1 and TRBJ2-7): KAGVTQTPRYLIKTRGQQVTLSCSPISGHRSVSWYQQTPGQGLQFLFEYFSETQRNKGNFPGRFSGRQFSNSRSEMNVSTLELGDSALYLCASSLGLAGGFNYEQYFGPGTRLTVT.